Listed below are T cell receptor beta chains from one sample, sequenced in a study of T cells in Graves' hyperthyroidism and ophthalmopathy. TCRdb ran MiXCR on the multiplex PCR reads and lists one entry per CDR3 protein. The table lists approximately 250,000 distinct CDR3 sequences, 24% of them singletons. The sequencing input was blood. All receptors come from a woman aged 40 to 50 with Graves' ophthalmopathy. Each CDR3 is given with its conserved first and last residue. A D gene is named only where the DNA matches it firmly. Part of the rows lack a size; the others show once, few, many or a class for expanded clones.

TRBJ2-7	many	TRBV20-1	NA	CSARAGANYEQYF	TGCAGTGCTAGAGCCGGGGCGAACTACGAGCAGTACTTC
TRBJ2-7	many	TRBV11-2	NA	CASSLDPRGKYEQYF	TGTGCCAGCAGCTTAGATCCCCGGGGCAAATACGAGCAGTACTTC
TRBJ2-5	many	TRBV5-1	TRBD1	CASSWRDRGRYLQETQYF	TGCGCCAGCAGTTGGAGGGACAGGGGGCGATACCTCCAAGAGACCCAGTACTTC
TRBJ2-2	many	TRBV20-1	TRBD2	CSARDLSRTSPPNTGELFF	TGCAGTGCTAGAGATTTGTCTAGGACTAGTCCTCCGAACACCGGGGAGCTGTTTTTT
TRBJ2-2	NA	TRBV7-8	NA	CASSSHRVAGELFF	TGTGCCAGCAGCTCGCACAGGGTCGCCGGGGAGCTGTTTTTT
TRBJ2-2	many	TRBV9	TRBD2	CASSVGLAGLDTGELFF	TGTGCCAGCAGCGTGGGACTAGCGGGATTAGACACCGGGGAGCTGTTTTTT
TRBJ1-1	NA	TRBV9	NA	CASSVSPSYTEAFF	TGTGCCAGCAGCGTGTCCCCCTCGTACACTGAAGCTTTCTTT
TRBJ2-7	many	TRBV6-5	NA	CASKGGTPLKQYF	TGTGCCAGCAAGGGCGGGACCCCTCTCAAGCAGTACTTC
TRBJ2-7	NA	TRBV15	NA	CATSRSGRSPPYEQYF	TGTGCCACCAGCAGATCGGGACGTTCGCCACCCTACGAGCAGTACTTC
TRBJ2-4	many	TRBV28	NA	CASSDTGFYIQYF	TGTGCCAGCAGCGACACAGGGTTCTACATTCAGTACTTC
TRBJ1-1	many	TRBV7-8	NA	CASSSYQPGAFF	TGTGCCAGCAGCTCGTACCAGCCTGGAGCTTTCTTT
TRBJ1-5	many	TRBV28	TRBD1	CASTMTGGRDQPQHF	TGTGCCAGCACCATGACAGGGGGCCGTGATCAGCCCCAGCATTTT
TRBJ2-7	many	TRBV12-3/TRBV12-4	NA	CASSFGSWSEQYF	TGTGCCAGCAGTTTCGGTTCATGGAGCGAGCAGTACTTC
TRBJ2-7	many	TRBV28	NA	CASTRSGASSYEQYF	TGTGCCAGCACCCGCTCTGGGGCGAGCTCCTACGAGCAGTACTTC
TRBJ2-7	many	TRBV29-1	NA	CSVESGNEQYF	TGCAGCGTTGAATCGGGGAACGAGCAGTACTTC
TRBJ2-7	many	TRBV6-5	NA	CASNKTPYEQYF	TGTGCCAGCAATAAGACACCTTACGAGCAGTACTTC